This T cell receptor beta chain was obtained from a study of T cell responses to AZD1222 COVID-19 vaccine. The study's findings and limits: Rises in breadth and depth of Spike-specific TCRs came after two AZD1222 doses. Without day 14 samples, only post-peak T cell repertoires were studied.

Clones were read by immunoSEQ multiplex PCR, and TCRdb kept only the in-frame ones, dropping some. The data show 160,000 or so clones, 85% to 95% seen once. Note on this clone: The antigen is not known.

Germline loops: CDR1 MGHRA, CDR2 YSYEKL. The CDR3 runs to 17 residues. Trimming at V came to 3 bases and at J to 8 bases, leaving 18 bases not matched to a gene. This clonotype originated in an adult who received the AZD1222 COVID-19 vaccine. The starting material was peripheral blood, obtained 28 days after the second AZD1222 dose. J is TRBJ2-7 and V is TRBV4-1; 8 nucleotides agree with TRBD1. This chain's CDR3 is CASSQAVMGTGIPQQYF. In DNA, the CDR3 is TGCGCCAGCAGCCAGGCGGTAATGGGGACAGGTATACCCCAGCAGTACTTC.